The clone carrying this T cell receptor beta chain was seen a handful of times. No antigen is known for it. These data belong to a study of early T cells in non-severe SARS-CoV-2 infection. Study-level background: The authors sequenced bulk RNA from unsorted whole blood, leaving chains unpaired. Study-wide results and limits: Matching results from VDJdb favored anti-spike CD8 responses, leaving private and CD4 specificities undetected.

The library protocol tagged individual cDNA molecules with unique molecular identifiers. MiXCR, run by TCRdb on the 5' RACE reads, gives a single entry per CDR3 protein. The sample includes about 48,000 distinct CDR3 sequences, around a tenth of them seen just once. Germline V lookup: CDR1 MNHEY, CDR2 SMNVEV (reference sequence). The CDR3 spans 12 residues. V gave up 4 bases and J gave up 2 bases, with 6 bases separating them. The clonotype originates from an adult who was a healthcare worker with PCR-confirmed SARS-CoV-2 infection or an uninfected control (not recorded which). The V gene is TRBV27, the J gene TRBJ2-7, with no clear D. Sequenced input: whole blood. The DNA of the CDR3 is TGTGCCAGCAGTTCCCCCACCTACGAGCAGTACTTC. Residues: CASSSPTYEQYF.